This T cell receptor beta chain originates from a study of technical replicates of blood from a few donors. Here immunoSEQ multiplex PCR was the method, and the copy in TCRdb shows in-frame clones only, minus some. The sample records approximately 85,000 clones, 94% being singletons. The source is a human donor in good health. The specimen was T cells isolated from PBMCs.

The CDR3 protein is CASGLDFHGYTF. DNA for the CDR3: TGTGCTAGTGGTTTGGACTTTCATGGCTACACCTTC. The gene calls are TRBV12-5 and TRBJ1-2; D call uncertain. Germline CDR1 is LGHNT and CDR2 is FRNRAP. The CDR3 is 12 residues long. V was shortened by 1 base and J by 6 bases, with 6 bases between the two germline ends.